The 29 T cell receptor beta chains below were found in one sample sequenced in a study of T cell responses to AZD1222 COVID-19 vaccine. TCRdb keeps only in-frame clones here, not all; method: immunoSEQ multiplex PCR. Of about 150,000 clones in the sample, 90% to 95% were seen once. Sequencing was performed on peripheral blood, taken 28 days after the second AZD1222 dose. The receptor set was obtained from an adult who received the AZD1222 COVID-19 vaccine.

The chain is built from TRBV5-1 and TRBJ1-2; 7 nucleotides match TRBD1. CDR1 and CDR2 (germline): SGHRS, YFSETQ. Unmatched junction bases numbered 3, after V lost 0 bases and J lost 7 bases. The CDR3 is 13 amino acids. The CDR3 bases are TGCGCCAGCAGCTTGGACAGGGGTGCTGGCTACACCTTC. Its translation: CASSLDRGAGYTF.

The J gene is TRBJ1-2, the V gene TRBV13; a possible D gene is TRBD1 (5 bases). The CDR3 has 14 amino acids. The V gene's germline CDR1 is PRHDT and CDR2 FYEKMQ (reference sequence). The germline V and J ends were trimmed by 5 bases and 7 bases, with 17 bases remaining between them. The CDR3 loop is CASSGPQGVGGYTF. The CDR3 DNA sequence: TGTGCCAGCAGCGGCCCCCAGGGCGTCGGTGGCTACACCTTC.

The CDR3 sequence: CASSLTPGVGTEAFF. CDR3 DNA: TGTGCCAGCAGTTTAACCCCAGGGGTGGGCACTGAAGCTTTCTTT. The V call is TRBV27, the J call TRBJ1-1, with D possibly TRBD1 on 6 matching bases. V was cut by 2 bases and J by 4 bases, with 14 bases left in between. The CDR3 is 15 residues long. Germline V gene lookup returns CDR1 MNHEY and CDR2 SMNVEV (reference sequence).

The chain recombines TRBV7-2 with TRBJ1-2; D possibly corresponds to TRBD1 (6 bases). V was cut by 4 bases and J by 2 bases, with 11 bases left in between. The length of the CDR3 is 14 residues. Germline V gene data show CDR1 as SGHTA and CDR2 as FQGNSA. The chain's CDR3 is CASSYLGGNYGYTF. CDR3 bases: TGTGCCAGCAGCTACCTAGGGGGAAACTATGGCTACACCTTC.

The rearrangement links TRBV20-1 to TRBJ2-1; TRBD2 matches 13 bases. V lost 3 bases, J lost 1 base, and 9 bases stayed unmatched. CDR1 DFQATT and CDR2 SNEGSKA come from the germline V gene (reference sequence). There are 18 residues in the CDR3. The CDR3 reads CSASTGTSGKSSYNEQFF. In nucleotides, the CDR3 is TGCAGTGCTAGTACCGGGACTAGCGGGAAGTCGTCCTACAATGAGCAGTTCTTC.

The V and J genes are TRBV25-1 and TRBJ1-1, with 9 positions matching TRBD1. V lost 5 bases and J lost 8; bases outside the gene matches: 9. From germline, CDR1 is MGHDK and CDR2 SYGVNS. CDR3 length: 14 amino acids. The CDR3 sequence is CASSKWTGVIEAFF. CDR3 sequence (DNA): TGTGCCAGCAGTAAATGGACAGGGGTAATAGAAGCTTTCTTT.

The CDR3 DNA reads TGCGCCAGCAGGATTGGGACTAGCGGGAGAGAGACCCAGTACTTC. This translates into CASRIGTSGRETQYF. The J gene is TRBJ2-5, the V gene TRBV5-1; 14 bases align to TRBD2. The V segment lost 5 bases and the J segment 4 bases; nucleotides outside the gene matches: 4. CDR1 is SGHRS, CDR2 YFSETQ, per germline. The CDR3 spans 15 residues.

The chain combines TRBV28 with TRBJ1-4, with D unresolved. CDR3 size: 15 residues. Germline CDR1 reads MDHEN; CDR2 reads SYDVKM. Trimming took off 6 bases at V and 3 bases at J, with 14 bases between the two ends. DNA of the CDR3: TGTGCCAGCAGCTTCTCCGCGGCTGCTAATGAAAAACTGTTTTTT. Translated, it gives CASSFSAAANEKLFF.

The rearrangement joins TRBV9 to TRBJ1-2; maybe TRBD1 (6 bases). Deletions cut 4 bases from V and 1 base from J, with 8 bases between. Germline CDR1 and CDR2: SGDLS and YYNGEE. The CDR3 loop spans 13 amino acids. CDR3 sequence reads: CASSPDSNYGYTF. The CDR3 DNA sequence: TGTGCCAGCAGCCCGGACAGTAACTATGGCTACACCTTC.

The V gene is TRBV6-5, the J gene TRBJ1-2; the match to TRBD1 covers 9 bases. Germline lookup yields CDR1 MNHEY and CDR2 SVGAGI. The CDR3 consists of 15 residues. V was clipped by 5 bases and J by 1 base; unmatched bases: 5. The CDR3 here is CASSQTGGSNYGYTF. The CDR3 DNA sequence: TGTGCCAGCAGTCAGACAGGGGGGAGTAACTATGGCTACACCTTC.

The rearrangement uses TRBV7-8 and TRBJ2-7; D remains unclear. V lost 3 bases, J lost 0 bases, and 9 bases lay in between. Germline assignment: CDR1 SGHVS and CDR2 FQNEAQ. CDR3 size: 14 residues. This CDR3 is CASSFSLVSYEQYF. The CDR3 nucleotides read TGTGCCAGCAGCTTTTCGCTAGTCTCCTACGAGCAGTACTTC. Filled out from reference TRBV7-8 and TRBJ2-7, the complete variable domain reads GAGVSQSPRYKVAKRGQDVALRCDPISGHVSLFWYQQALGQGPEFLTYFQNEAQLDKSGLPSDRFFAERPEGSVSTLKIQRTQQEDSAVYLCASSFSLVSYEQYFGPGTRLTVT.

The chain links TRBV19 to TRBJ1-4, with 8 bases identical to TRBD1. V trimming: 5 bases; J trimming: 1 base; junction bases outside the gene matches: 3. The CDR3 sequence is 15 residues long. CDR1 LNHDA and CDR2 SQIVND come from the germline V gene (reference sequence). CDR3: CASSVGQGTNEKLFF. CDR3 in DNA: TGTGCCAGTAGTGTCGGACAGGGAACTAATGAAAAACTGTTTTTT.

The chain has TRBV3-1 (or the pseudogene TRBV3-2) and TRBJ2-1; 13 positions match TRBD2. CDR3 length: 17 amino acids. Per the germline V gene, CDR1 is LGHDT and CDR2 is YNNKEL (reference sequence). V lost 3 bases, J lost 2 bases, and 4 bases stayed unmatched. CDR3 sequence (DNA): TGTGCCAGCAGCCATCTAACTAGCGGGGGGGCCTACAATGAGCAGTTCTTC. Protein product: CASSHLTSGGAYNEQFF.

This clone was observed once. This chain joins TRBV5-1 and TRBJ2-7; D is ambiguous. The germline V gene has CDR1 SGHRS and CDR2 YFSETQ. V lost 2 bases and J 5 bases, leaving 14 bases between the germline ends. This CDR3 is built from 14 residues. The DNA of the CDR3 is TGCGCCAGCAGCTTTGGGCCGACGGCCCACGAGCAGTACTTC. It codes for CASSFGPTAHEQYF.

This clone was detected only a few times. The chain couples TRBV2 to TRBJ2-7; D is unresolved. Per the germline V gene, CDR1 is SNHLY and CDR2 is FYNNEI. There are 12 residues in the CDR3. The V end lost 7 bases, the J end lost 0 bases, and 7 bases lay between the germline ends. CDR3 DNA sequence: TGTGCCAGCAACGACAACTCCTACGAGCAGTACTTC. Its translation: CASNDNSYEQYF. Supplemented by reference TRBV2 and TRBJ2-7, the full variable domain reads EPEVTQTPSHQVTQMGQEVILRCVPISNHLYFYWYRQILGQKVEFLVSFYNNEISEKSEIFDDQFSVERPDGSNFTLKIRSTKLEDSAMYFCASNDNSYEQYFGPGTRLTVT.

The CDR3 sequence: CASSLIREETYEQYF. CDR3 DNA sequence: TGTGCCAGCAGCTTGATAAGAGAGGAGACCTACGAGCAGTACTTC. This sequence joins TRBV5-6 and TRBJ2-7; no definite D call. V gave up 1 base and J gave up 2 bases, with 13 bases separating them. The CDR3 is made up of 15 amino acids. Germline values: CDR1 SGHDT, CDR2 YYEEEE.

The chain joins TRBV2 to TRBJ1-1; the match to TRBD1 covers 8 bases. V lost 9 bases to trimming and J lost 1 base; unmatched junction nucleotides: 10. The CDR3 is 15 residues long. Germline V gives CDR1 SNHLY, CDR2 FYNNEI. As DNA, the CDR3 is TGTGCCAGAGGGGGAGCAGGGGGCAAGAACACTGAAGCTTTCTTT. Translated: CARGGAGGKNTEAFF. Full variable domain (remainder filled in from reference TRBV2 and TRBJ1-1): EPEVTQTPSHQVTQMGQEVILRCVPISNHLYFYWYRQILGQKVEFLVSFYNNEISEKSEIFDDQFSVERPDGSNFTLKIRSTKLEDSAMYFCARGGAGGKNTEAFFGQGTRLTVV.

This clone has a single count. The chain has TRBV5-1 and TRBJ2-7, with unresolved D. This CDR3 region has 15 residues. V shed 0 bases and J shed 0 bases, with 10 bases lying between them. Germline CDR1 is SGHRS and CDR2 is YFSETQ. For the CDR3, the DNA is TGCGCCAGCAGCTTGGGAGGCGCTTACTCCTACGAGCAGTACTTC. Its translation: CASSLGGAYSYEQYF.

This clone appeared a single time. This chain joins TRBV11-2 and TRBJ1-1; TRBD1 agrees at 7 bases. V dropped 7 bases and J dropped 1; count of bases not matched to a gene: 3. CDR1 is SGHAT, CDR2 FQNNGV, per germline. The CDR3 has 13 residues. CDR3 loop: CASTQGGNTEAFF. In nucleotides, the CDR3 is TGTGCCAGCACCCAGGGGGGGAACACTGAAGCTTTCTTT.

The rearrangement uses TRBV15 and TRBJ1-4, with D possibly TRBD1 on 5 matching bases. There are 15 residues in the CDR3. Germline values: CDR1 LNHNV, CDR2 YYDKDF (reference sequence). Trimming removed 2 bases at V and 7 bases at J, with 14 bases between. The CDR3: CATSRSGPGIEKLFF. CDR3 in DNA: TGTGCCACCAGCAGATCCGGGCCAGGGATTGAAAAACTGTTTTTT. The variable domain in full, completed from reference TRBV15 and TRBJ1-4, reads DAMVIQNPRYQVTQFGKPVTLSCSQTLNHNVMYWYQQKSSQAPKLLFHYYDKDFNNEADTPDNFQSRRPNTSFCFLDIRSPGLGDTAMYLCATSRSGPGIEKLFFGSGTQLSVL.

The CDR3 coding sequence is TGTGCCAGCAGCCGAGACGCAGGGGATAATCAGCCCCAGCATTTT. The encoded protein is CASSRDAGDNQPQHF. This sequence joins TRBV7-9 and TRBJ1-5; D is possibly TRBD1 (6 bases). Trimming took 5 bases from V and 4 from J, leaving 15 bases between them. Germline values: CDR1 SEHNR, CDR2 FQNEAQ (reference sequence). This CDR3 contains 15 residues. Looking up the rest from reference TRBV7-9 and TRBJ1-5 gives the full variable domain: DTGVSQNPRHKITKRGQNVTFRCDPISEHNRLYWYRQTLGQGPEFLTYFQNEAQLEKSRLLSDRFSAERPKGSFSTLEIQRTEQGDSAMYLCASSRDAGDNQPQHFGDGTRLSIL.

This clone has more than one count but fewer than ten. The J gene is TRBJ1-2, the V gene TRBV4-1, with 7 bases identical to TRBD1. J lost 1 base, V lost 3 bases, and 11 bases had no gene match. Germline assignment: CDR1 MGHRA and CDR2 YSYEKL. This CDR3 region has 17 residues. CDR3 loop: CASSQGRMTGLNYGYTF. CDR3 nucleotide sequence: TGCGCCAGCAGCCAGGGAAGGATGACAGGGCTTAACTATGGCTACACCTTC.

This clone has a handful of counts. The J gene is TRBJ1-6, the V gene TRBV12-3 or TRBV12-4; no reliable D call. V shed 6 bases and J shed 12 bases, with 15 bases lying between them. This CDR3 has 13 residues. This chain's CDR3 is CASRPRADQPLHF. In DNA form, the CDR3 reads TGTGCCAGCAGGCCCCGGGCAGACCAACCCCTCCACTTT.

The J gene is TRBJ2-4, the V gene TRBV15; D remains ambiguous. Germline V lookup: CDR1 LNHNV, CDR2 YYDKDF (reference sequence). V dropped 0 bases and J dropped 1 base, with 22 bases sitting between them. This CDR3 is 20 amino acids long. This chain's CDR3 is CATSRDRRPTGPPAKNIQYF. CDR3 coding DNA: TGTGCCACCAGCAGAGATCGCCGGCCGACGGGCCCTCCGGCCAAAAACATTCAGTACTTC.

The V gene is TRBV27, the J gene TRBJ2-3, with D perhaps TRBD1 (6 bases). The CDR3 is 15 amino acids. In germline, CDR1 is MNHEY, CDR2 SMNVEV (reference sequence). The V end lost 6 bases, the J end lost 5 bases, and 18 bases lay between the germline ends. Written as DNA, the CDR3 is TGTGCCAGCAGGGACGGTGGGGGCGCGATAGATACGCAGTATTTT. As protein: CASRDGGGAIDTQYF.

The rearrangement uses TRBV19 and TRBJ2-1, with TRBD2 identical over 8 bases. Germline-derived CDR1 and CDR2 are LNHDA and SQIVND (reference sequence). The CDR3 has 15 amino acids. V gave up 4 bases and J gave up 7 bases; unmatched junction bases: 9. The CDR3 loop reads CASSKTSGLWNEQFF. The CDR3 coding sequence is TGTGCCAGTAGTAAAACTAGCGGATTGTGGAATGAGCAGTTCTTC.

This chain joins TRBV19 and TRBJ1-5, with D unresolved. CDR1 and CDR2 from the germline V gene are LNHDA and SQIVND (reference sequence). V was pared by 4 bases and J by 4 bases, with 8 bases between. This CDR3 has 13 amino acids. The CDR3 DNA is TGTGCCAGTAGTAAAAAAAGTAATCAGCCCCAGCATTTT. It encodes CASSKKSNQPQHF.

This chain connects TRBV5-3 to TRBJ2-3; no clear D. TRBV5-3 is recorded as an ORF, its role being uncertain. The V gene lost 0 bases and the J gene lost 6 bases, with 5 bases spanning the gap. The CDR3 has 12 residues. CDR3 nucleotides: TGTGCCAGAAGCTTGGATGGCGATACGCAGTATTTT. It codes for CARSLDGDTQYF.

The chain joins TRBV19 to TRBJ2-2, with unresolved D. This CDR3 spans 14 amino acids. V was clipped by 8 bases and J by 3 bases, with 13 bases between them. Germline lookup yields CDR1 LNHDA and CDR2 SQIVND (reference sequence). CDR3 residues: CASAAGRDTGELFF. The CDR3 nucleotides read TGTGCCAGTGCCGCTGGCCGCGACACCGGGGAGCTGTTTTTT.